These T cell receptor beta chains were read from a single sample in a study of T cell responses to AZD1222 COVID-19 vaccine. Clones were read by immunoSEQ multiplex PCR, and TCRdb kept only the in-frame ones, dropping some. The repertoire holds some 99,000 clones, 88% seen once, with more than 15% in the top ten. The sequencing used peripheral blood, collected 28 days after the second AZD1222 dose. These receptor sequences come from an adult who received the AZD1222 COVID-19 vaccine. Each CDR3 is given with its conserved first and last residue. The order of the fields is V gene, D gene, clone size, J gene, CDR3 protein, CDR3 DNA. The D gene is left open where the match is weak. Expanded clones are given a class, and other clones once, few, many or no size at all.

>TRBV19|TRBD1|.|TRBJ2-2
CASSTDRGYTGELFF
TGTGCCAGTAGTACGGACAGGGGGTACACCGGGGAGCTGTTTTTT
>TRBV30|TRBD2|once|TRBJ2-7
CAWSVLETSGPYEQYF
TGTGCCTGGAGTGTACTCGAGACTAGCGGGCCTTACGAGCAGTACTTC
>TRBV5-6|.|.|TRBJ2-5
CASSRWGQETQYF
TGTGCCAGCAGCCGTTGGGGCCAAGAGACCCAGTACTTC
>TRBV12-3/TRBV12-4|TRBD1|.|TRBJ2-7
CASSPGTGDEQYF
TGTGCCAGCAGTCCTGGGACAGGGGACGAGCAGTACTTC
>TRBV24-1|.|.|TRBJ2-2
CAVGRTGELFF
TGTGCCGTGGGGCGGACCGGGGAGCTGTTTTTT
>TRBV9|TRBD1|few|TRBJ2-2
CASSGRQGVTGELFF
TGTGCCAGCAGCGGACGACAGGGGGTCACCGGGGAGCTGTTTTTT
>TRBV19|.|.|TRBJ2-1
CASRVAQPYNEQFF
TGTGCCAGTAGGGTGGCGCAACCCTACAATGAGCAGTTCTTC
>TRBV10-3|.|.|TRBJ2-3
CAISGGTASRTITDTQYF
TGTGCCATCAGCGGCGGGACAGCCAGTCGTACCATCACAGATACGCAGTATTTT
>TRBV5-1|TRBD1|.|TRBJ1-6
CASSRRDRLNNSPLHF
TGCGCCAGCAGCCGCCGGGACAGATTAAATAATTCACCCCTCCACTTT
>TRBV7-8|.|once|TRBJ1-1
CASSKDQGLGEAFF
TGTGCCAGCAGCAAAGATCAGGGGTTGGGTGAAGCTTTCTTT
>TRBV18|.|few|TRBJ2-1
CASSPPVREQFF
TGTGCCAGCTCACCACCGGTGAGGGAGCAGTTCTTC
>TRBV5-4|TRBD2|.|TRBJ2-7
CASSFSGGRTYEQYF
TGTGCCAGCAGCTTTTCAGGCGGGAGGACCTACGAGCAGTACTTC
>TRBV5-1|.|.|TRBJ1-6
CASSLESGSRSSPLHF
TGCGCCAGCAGCTTGGAATCGGGGTCCAGGAGTTCACCCCTCCACTTT
>TRBV7-8|TRBD1|.|TRBJ2-1
CASSILQGVFYNEQFF
TGTGCCAGCAGCATTTTACAGGGGGTATTTTACAATGAGCAGTTCTTC
>TRBV5-1|.|.|TRBJ1-3
CASSLISPGASGNTIYF
TGCGCCAGCAGCTTGATTTCTCCGGGGGCCTCTGGAAACACCATATATTTT
>TRBV2|TRBD1|.|TRBJ2-2
CASTRQGGDFGAGELFF
TGTGCCAGTACACGGCAAGGGGGCGATTTTGGGGCCGGGGAGCTGTTTTTT
>TRBV6-5|.|.|TRBJ1-4
CASSYSLGTNEKLFF
TGTGCCAGCAGTTACTCGTTGGGAACTAATGAAAAACTGTTTTTT
>TRBV28|TRBD1|.|TRBJ2-7
CASLGGDRGSYEQYF
TGTGCCAGCCTGGGAGGAGACAGGGGATCCTACGAGCAGTACTTC
>TRBV4-1|.|.|TRBJ2-2
CASSQVDTGELFF
TGCGCCAGCAGCCAAGTGGACACCGGGGAGCTGTTTTTT
>TRBV3-1/TRBV3-2|.|.|TRBJ1-6
CASSPHYRAHNSPLHF
TGTGCCAGCAGCCCCCACTACAGGGCCCATAATTCACCCCTCCACTTT
>TRBV10-1|TRBD2|.|TRBJ2-5
CASSLAGKETQYF
TGCGCCAGCAGCCTAGCGGGAAAAGAGACCCAGTACTTC
>TRBV6-5|TRBD1|.|TRBJ1-5
CASRSGQGNQPQHF
TGTGCCAGCCGATCGGGACAGGGTAATCAGCCCCAGCATTTT
>TRBV25-1|TRBD1|.|TRBJ2-1
CASTRDSAWDEQFF
TGTGCCAGCACTCGGGACAGTGCTTGGGATGAGCAGTTCTTC
>TRBV9|.|.|TRBJ2-1
CASSARDSYNEQFF
TGTGCCAGCAGCGCCCGCGACTCCTACAATGAGCAGTTCTTC
>TRBV19|.|few|TRBJ1-5
CASKTSAGNQPQHF
TGTGCCAGTAAGACCTCGGCGGGCAATCAGCCCCAGCATTTT
>TRBV19|TRBD1|.|TRBJ1-4
CASSIRDRDGKLFF
TGTGCCAGTAGTATCCGGGACAGGGACGGAAAACTGTTTTTT
>TRBV28|.|.|TRBJ1-2
CASSLSGGAKGYTF
TGTGCCAGCAGTTTATCGGGGGGCGCGAAGGGCTACACCTTC
>TRBV27|TRBD1|.|TRBJ1-5
CASRTGGEVNQPQHF
TGTGCCAGCAGGACAGGGGGAGAGGTCAATCAGCCCCAGCATTTT
>TRBV19|.|.|TRBJ2-7
CASSNPGGSVYEQYF
TGTGCCAGTAGTAACCCAGGCGGGTCCGTCTACGAGCAGTACTTC
>TRBV24-1|TRBD1|.|TRBJ1-2
CATSEAARQGPNYGYTF
TGTGCCACCAGTGAGGCTGCTCGACAGGGCCCCAACTATGGCTACACCTTC
>TRBV18|.|.|TRBJ2-1
CASSPSRLSGVNEQFF
TGTGCCAGCTCACCAAGCCGCCTCTCGGGAGTCAATGAGCAGTTCTTC
>TRBV2|.|few|TRBJ1-2
CASSEASTGRGGYTF
TGTGCCAGCAGTGAAGCGAGCACAGGGCGAGGTGGCTACACCTTC
>TRBV29-1|.|.|TRBJ1-3
CSGSRGNTIYF
TGCAGCGGGTCGAGGGGAAACACCATATATTTT
>TRBV27|.|.|TRBJ1-4
CASSFQATNEKLFF
TGTGCCAGCAGCTTTCAGGCAACTAATGAAAAACTGTTTTTT
>TRBV7-2|.|.|TRBJ2-5
CASSLVWSSGAETQYF
TGTGCCAGCAGCTTAGTTTGGTCTTCGGGAGCAGAGACCCAGTACTTC
>TRBV20-1|.|.|TRBJ2-7
CSAPGLYEQYF
TGCAGTGCTCCAGGGCTCTACGAGCAGTACTTC
>TRBV27|TRBD1|.|TRBJ1-5
CASSQDRVPGNQPQHF
TGTGCCAGCAGTCAAGACAGGGTGCCTGGCAATCAGCCCCAGCATTTT
>TRBV3-1/TRBV3-2|.|once|TRBJ1-5
CASSQDAAGQRPQHF
TGTGCCAGCAGCCAAGATGCGGCAGGGCAACGGCCCCAGCATTTT
>TRBV29-1|.|.|TRBJ1-1
CSVVLGQGTEAFF
TGCAGCGTTGTCCTAGGCCAGGGCACTGAAGCTTTCTTT
>TRBV19|.|.|TRBJ1-4
CASSYGDRTATNEKLFF
TGTGCCAGTAGCTACGGAGACCGGACTGCAACTAATGAAAAACTGTTTTTT
>TRBV9|.|.|TRBJ2-2
CASSVSGGNTGELFF
TGTGCCAGCAGCGTATCAGGCGGGAACACCGGGGAGCTGTTTTTT
>TRBV18|TRBD2|.|TRBJ2-7
CASSPDRAGGLYEQYF
TGTGCCAGCTCACCTGACAGAGCGGGAGGATTATACGAGCAGTACTTC
>TRBV30|.|.|TRBJ2-7
CAWRRGNSYEQYF
TGTGCCTGGAGACGGGGGAACTCCTACGAGCAGTACTTC
>TRBV7-3|.|.|TRBJ2-7
CASSQGLGYEQYF
TGTGCCAGCAGCCAGGGACTGGGATACGAGCAGTACTTC
>TRBV5-8|TRBD1|few|TRBJ1-2
CASSSQGGYYGYTF
TGTGCCAGCAGCTCGCAGGGGGGGTACTATGGCTACACCTTC
>TRBV24-1|.|once|TRBJ1-1
CATSDAGLGAFF
TGTGCCACCAGTGACGCAGGGTTGGGTGCTTTCTTT
>TRBV19|TRBD2|.|TRBJ2-1
CASSRASGYNEQFF
TGTGCCAGTAGTCGGGCTAGCGGATACAATGAGCAGTTCTTC
>TRBV7-3|TRBD2|.|TRBJ2-1
CASSLLAGVPNEQFF
TGTGCCAGCAGCTTACTAGCGGGAGTCCCCAATGAGCAGTTCTTC
>TRBV28|TRBD2|.|TRBJ2-7
CASSPGTSGRIFGEQYF
TGTGCCAGCAGTCCTGGGACTAGCGGGAGAATTTTTGGCGAGCAGTACTTC
>TRBV11-2|TRBD1|.|TRBJ1-2
CASTPGAGGFYGYTF
TGTGCCAGCACACCCGGAGCAGGGGGCTTCTATGGCTACACCTTC
>TRBV25-1|.|few|TRBJ2-3
CASSGLAGLSTDTQYF
TGTGCCAGCAGTGGCCTAGCAGGGCTTAGCACAGATACGCAGTATTTT
>TRBV19|.|.|TRBJ1-6
CASSQGTYGSPLHF
TGTGCCAGTAGCCAAGGGACATATGGTTCACCCCTCCACTTT
>TRBV7-8|.|.|TRBJ2-2
CASSSWVRGVAGELFF
TGTGCCAGCAGCTCCTGGGTCAGGGGGGTTGCCGGGGAGCTGTTTTTT
>TRBV4-2|TRBD2|.|TRBJ2-3
CASSQELAGGGTDTQYF
TGTGCCAGCAGCCAAGAACTAGCGGGAGGGGGCACAGATACGCAGTATTTT
>TRBV12-3/TRBV12-4|.|.|TRBJ2-7
CASSFSGAYEQYF
TGTGCCAGCAGTTTCTCGGGAGCCTACGAGCAGTACTTC
>TRBV6-1|TRBD2|.|TRBJ2-3
CASSERAASGRTTDTQYF
TGTGCCAGCAGTGAAAGGGCGGCTAGCGGGAGGACCACAGATACGCAGTATTTT
>TRBV5-4|.|.|TRBJ1-2
CASSLSGLFIRTNYGYTF
TGTGCCAGCAGCTTGTCTGGACTCTTCATAAGGACAAACTATGGCTACACCTTC